One sample yielded the 14 T cell receptor beta chains listed below, sequenced in a study of shared clonotypes between healthy human individuals. TCRdb's copy holds only in-frame clones and misses some; the assay was immunoSEQ multiplex PCR. This sample has 740,000 or so clones; 55% to 85% occur once, and the top ten carry roughly 2%. The sequenced material came from memory CD4+ T cells sorted from blood. Described subset: CD45RA-negative fraction. All receptors come from a woman aged 25 to 45 in good health.

The rearrangement uses TRBV19 and TRBJ1-1; D is possibly TRBD1 (6 bases). Deletions cut 0 bases from V and 8 bases from J, with 10 bases between. Germline V CDR1 and CDR2: LNHDA, SQIVND (reference sequence). The CDR3 length is 13 residues. Here the CDR3 DNA reads TGTGCCAGTAGTATAGAGGGGGCAAAAGAAGCTTTCTTT. This translates into CASSIEGAKEAFF. Using reference TRBV19 and TRBJ1-1 for the parts outside the CDR3, the full variable domain is DGGITQSPKYLFRKEGQNVTLSCEQNLNHDAMYWYRQDPGQGLRLIYYSQIVNDFQKGDIAEGYSVSREKKESFPLTVTSAQKNPTAFYLCASSIEGAKEAFFGQGTRLTVV.

The J gene is TRBJ2-1, the V gene TRBV10-3; TRBD2 matches at 10 bases. V lost 0 bases, J lost 12 bases, and 5 bases stayed unmatched. Germline V gene sequence: CDR1 ENHRY, CDR2 SYGVKD. The CDR3 length is 14 residues. The DNA of the CDR3 is TGTGCCATCAGTGAGTCTATACTAGCGGGAAGGCAGTTCTTC. Translated: CAISESILAGRQFF.

The chain is built from TRBV10-2 and TRBJ1-2, with no clear D. This CDR3 has 14 amino acids. CDR1 WSHSY and CDR2 SAAADI come from the germline V gene. Trimming pared 6 bases from V and 6 bases from J, leaving 17 bases between. The CDR3 here is CASSGRRGSDGYTF. The CDR3 nucleotides are TGCGCCAGCAGCGGAAGGCGTGGGTCCGATGGCTACACCTTC.

The J gene is TRBJ2-7, the V gene TRBV27; 11 nucleotides agree with TRBD2. With 5 bases clipped from V and 5 bases from J, the junction kept 5 bases outside the gene matches. Germline assignment: CDR1 MNHEY and CDR2 SMNVEV (reference sequence). This CDR3 contains 14 residues. This CDR3 reads CASSRLAGLNEQYF. CDR3 in DNA: TGTGCCAGCAGTAGACTAGCGGGGCTGAACGAGCAGTACTTC.

The gene calls are TRBV7-6 and TRBJ1-4, with a weak D call TRBD1 (5 bases). V was pared by 10 bases and J by 6 bases, with 12 bases between. The V gene's germline CDR1 is SGHVS and CDR2 FNYEAQ. CDR3 length equals 12 residues. CDR3 DNA: TGTGCCACCCGGGACGTCCATGAAAAACTGTTTTTT. Translated: CATRDVHEKLFF.

The chain employs TRBV11-2 and TRBJ2-7, with TRBD1 matching 7 bases. Germline CDR1 reads SGHAT; CDR2 reads FQNNGV. The V and J ends lost 7 bases and 4 bases, in that order; junction bases with no gene match: 7. The CDR3 length is 13 residues. The CDR3 DNA is TGTGCCAGCACCGCCCGACAGGGTTACGAGCAGTACTTC. Its protein is CASTARQGYEQYF.

The rearrangement links TRBV27 to TRBJ2-5; the match to TRBD2 covers 7 bases. This CDR3 has 13 amino acids. Germline V gene sequence: CDR1 MNHEY, CDR2 SMNVEV (reference sequence). The CDR3: CATRNLGGETQYF. The DNA for the CDR3 is TGTGCTACCAGGAATCTCGGGGGGGAGACCCAGTACTTC.

The chain is built from TRBV5-8 and TRBJ2-3, with TRBD2 as a possible D gene (6 bases). This CDR3 has 18 residues. Trimming took off 4 bases at V and 2 bases at J, with 23 bases between the two ends. Germline V gives CDR1 SGHTS, CDR2 YDEGEE. This CDR3 is CASSRPKYGGTPTDTQYF. CDR3 nucleotides: TGTGCCAGCAGCCGGCCCAAATATGGCGGGACTCCCACAGATACGCAGTATTTT.

This chain joins TRBV28 and TRBJ2-1; D is possibly TRBD2 (6 bases). This CDR3 region has 18 residues. From germline, CDR1 is MDHEN and CDR2 SYDVKM. V dropped 3 bases and J dropped 0 bases, with 18 bases sitting between them. The CDR3 coding sequence is TGTGCCAGCAGTTTGGGGGGTATTGTTTCCGGCTCCTACAATGAGCAGTTCTTC. Amino acid sequence: CASSLGGIVSGSYNEQFF.

The chain recombines TRBV7-2 with TRBJ2-3; 8 bases line up with TRBD2. Germline assignment: CDR1 SGHTA and CDR2 FQGNSA. Losses at the gene ends were 8 bases for V and 4 bases for J; bases not matched to a gene: 14. The CDR3 length is 16 residues. CDR3 sequence: CASGSGGAGVADTQYF. For the CDR3, the DNA is TGTGCCAGCGGGTCCGGTGGAGCGGGAGTGGCAGATACGCAGTATTTT.

The J gene is TRBJ2-7, the V gene TRBV11-2, with a tentative D call TRBD1 (6 bases). Trimming pared 1 base from V and 1 base from J, leaving 11 bases between. The germline V gene encodes CDR1 SGHAT and CDR2 FQNNGV. The CDR3 length is 15 residues. CDR3 sequence reads: CASSLVQGSSYEQYF. Here the CDR3 DNA reads TGTGCCAGCAGCTTAGTCCAGGGGAGTTCCTACGAGCAGTACTTC.

This chain connects TRBV11-2 to TRBJ2-2; D is perhaps TRBD1 (6 bases). The CDR3 runs to 16 residues. From germline, CDR1 is SGHAT and CDR2 FQNNGV. V shed 4 bases and J shed 4 bases, with 16 bases lying between them. The DNA for the CDR3 is TGTGCCAGCAGCTCGTTATGGACAGCCACCACCGGGGAGCTGTTTTTT. Its protein product is CASSSLWTATTGELFF.

CDR3 bases: TGTGCCAGCAGCCTCGGGACTGGTCGCTACACCTTC. It specifies CASSLGTGRYTF. The chain combines TRBV5-4 with TRBJ1-2; D perhaps matches TRBD1 (5 bases). V lost 4 bases and J 9 bases, leaving 13 bases between the germline ends. CDR1 SGHNT and CDR2 YYREEE come from the germline V gene (reference sequence). The CDR3 totals 12 residues.

The CDR3 DNA sequence: TGTGCCAGCAGCCGGGAGAGCACTGAAGCTTTCTTT. Protein: CASSRESTEAFF. V gene TRBV6-6 combines with J gene TRBJ1-1; D gene unclear. The germline CDR1 and CDR2 sequences are MNHNY and SVGAGI (reference sequence). The V and J ends lost 6 bases and 4 bases respectively, with 9 bases between them. This CDR3 region has 12 residues.